A selection of T cell receptor beta chains follows, all from one sample in a study of T cells in Graves' hyperthyroidism and ophthalmopathy. Each CDR3 protein is one row after TCRdb ran MiXCR on the multiplex PCR reads. Seen here are some 560,000 distinct CDR3 sequences, 15% to 17% observed once, and the top ten hold around 7.3%. The specimen was blood. These receptors were obtained from a woman aged 25 to 39 with Graves' hyperthyroidism. The CDR3 runs from the conserved cysteine through the conserved F or W. D genes are given only for firm matches. Some rows mark clone size as missing; the rest say once, few, many or name a class of expanded clone.

>many|-|TRBJ2-1|TRBV20-1
TGCAGTGCTATGAACTACAATGAGCAGTTCTTC
CSAMNYNEQFF
>-|-|TRBJ2-1|TRBV7-9
TGTGCCAGCAGCCCCCGAGGGGTCGGGAGCTCCTACAATGAGCAGTTCTTC
CASSPRGVGSSYNEQFF
>many|-|TRBJ1-2|TRBV11-2
TGTGCCAGCAGCCCCAACAGGGTTAACTATGGCTACACCTTC
CASSPNRVNYGYTF
>many|TRBD1|TRBJ2-3|TRBV5-6
TGTGCCAGCAGCCCACTGACCGGACAGGCTCCGGATACGCAGTATTTT
CASSPLTGQAPDTQYF
>many|-|TRBJ2-5|TRBV27
TGTGCCAGCAGTCCTCATTATTTTCCATCCTCCCAAGAGACCCAGTACTTC
CASSPHYFPSSQETQYF
>-|TRBD2|TRBJ2-2|TRBV12-3/TRBV12-4
TGTGCCAGCGTCCGAGCGGGGGGGTCTTTAAACGGGGAGCTGTTTTTT
CASVRAGGSLNGELFF
>-|-|TRBJ1-3|TRBV6-2/TRBV6-3
TGTGCCAGCAGAATCGACGGTAACTCTGGAAACACCATATATTTT
CASRIDGNSGNTIYF
>many|TRBD2|TRBJ2-2|TRBV2
TGTGCCAGCAGTGATTCCCGGCTAGCGGGAGAGGTCGGGGAGCTGTTTTTT
CASSDSRLAGEVGELFF
>-|-|TRBJ2-7|TRBV9
TGTGCCAGCAGCGTAGGAGGGGCAAGCTCCTACGAGCAGTACTTC
CASSVGGASSYEQYF
>many|TRBD1|TRBJ1-2|TRBV30
TGTGCCCGCAGACAGGGGGCGGGCCGGGGCTACACCTTC
CARRQGAGRGYTF
>-|-|TRBJ2-2|TRBV28
TGTGCCAGCCGTTCGAGGGGAGGGGGCACCGGGGAGCTGTTTTTT
CASRSRGGGTGELFF
>many|-|TRBJ2-7|TRBV20-1
TGCAGTGCTAGCCCCAACGGCCGCCCCGATCTATACGAGCAGTACTTC
CSASPNGRPDLYEQYF
>many|TRBD1|TRBJ2-3|TRBV30
TGTGCCTGGAGGGAGGGACAGGGCGCGGGAGATACGCAGTATTTT
CAWREGQGAGDTQYF
>-|TRBD1|TRBJ1-6|TRBV6-1
TGTGCCAGCAGCCTAACAGGGGGCGTCGATATTGGTAATTCACCCCTCCACTTT
CASSLTGGVDIGNSPLHF
>many|-|TRBJ1-2|TRBV11-2
TGTGCCAGCAGCGTCTTGAACAGGGACTGGGGCTACACCTTC
CASSVLNRDWGYTF
>-|TRBD1|TRBJ1-2|TRBV9
TGTGCCAGCAGCCACCCTGGACAGGGGGACTATGGCTACACCTTC
CASSHPGQGDYGYTF
>few|-|TRBJ2-7|TRBV10-1
TGCGCCAGCAGTGATTCTAGCCACTACGAGCAGTACTTC
CASSDSSHYEQYF
>-|TRBD1|TRBJ1-4|TRBV18
TGTGCCAGCTCACACGTGACAGGGTCGTTCCGTGAAAAACTGTTTTTT
CASSHVTGSFREKLFF
>-|TRBD1|TRBJ2-3|TRBV18
TGTGCCAGCTCACCGAGGGACAGACCTAGCACAGATACGCAGTATTTT
CASSPRDRPSTDTQYF
>-|-|TRBJ2-5|TRBV3-1
TGTGCCAGCAGCCAAGGGGCGGGTCGAGGGATGCTTCTTGAGACCCAGTACTTC
CASSQGAGRGMLLETQYF
>few|-|TRBJ2-3|TRBV24-1
TGTGCCACCAGTGACACAAGCACAGATACGCAGTATTTT
CATSDTSTDTQYF
>many|TRBD2|TRBJ2-1|TRBV20-1
TGCAGTGCTAGTCCCCTTCTAGCGGAGAACCCCTACAATGAGCAGTTCTTC
CSASPLLAENPYNEQFF
>many|TRBD2|TRBJ2-7|TRBV20-1
TGCAGTGCTAGTTTCGGGGGGGAGCTTTCCTACGAGCAGTACTTC
CSASFGGELSYEQYF
>many|TRBD2|TRBJ2-1|TRBV28
TGTGCCAGCAGTCAAATTTACGTAGGACTAGTTTCCCATGAGCAGTTCTTC
CASSQIYVGLVSHEQFF
>many|TRBD2|TRBJ2-3|TRBV24-1
TGTGCCACCAGTGATTCCAGACTAGCGGGGCAAGATACGCAGTATTTT
CATSDSRLAGQDTQYF
>many|TRBD2|TRBJ2-3|TRBV12-3/TRBV12-4
TGTGCCAGCAGTTTAGGAGGACTAGCGGGAGGTAATGCAGATACGCAGTATTTT
CASSLGGLAGGNADTQYF
>few|-|TRBJ2-5|TRBV4-3
TGCGCCAGCAGCCAAGATAGCCGGGACGATGCAAGAGAGACCCAGTACTTC
CASSQDSRDDARETQYF
>few|TRBD2|TRBJ2-1|TRBV20-1
TGCAGTACTACCGTGGCTAGCGGGTATTACAATGAGCAGTTCTTC
CSTTVASGYYNEQFF
>few|-|TRBJ1-1|TRBV15
TGTGCCACCAGCAGAGATCCTTTAAGGGAGGCTGAAGCTTTCTTT
CATSRDPLREAEAFF
>-|TRBD1|TRBJ1-2|TRBV6-1
TGTGCCAGCAGTTACGCGCCGACAGGGGGATATGGCTACACCTTC
CASSYAPTGGYGYTF
>many|TRBD2|TRBJ2-3|TRBV3-1
TGTGCCAGCAGCGGAGCGGGAGGCCATAGCACAGATACGCAGTATTTT
CASSGAGGHSTDTQYF
>few|-|TRBJ2-2|TRBV7-9
TGTGCCAGCAGCTTAACTGCTGGGGGTGGAGGGGGCCCCGGGGAGCTGTTTTTT
CASSLTAGGGGGPGELFF
>-|-|TRBJ2-5|TRBV6-1
TGTGCCAGCAGTGCAGCGCGGGTAGAGACCCAGTACTTC
CASSAARVETQYF
>-|-|TRBJ2-3|TRBV12-3/TRBV12-4
TGTGCCAGCCGTCTTTCGGCTAAGGCTAGCATCGATACGCAGTATTTT
CASRLSAKASIDTQYF
>many|TRBD2|TRBJ2-7|TRBV28
TGTGCCAGCAGTCTCGGGACTAGCGCTGGGAAGCAGTACTTC
CASSLGTSAGKQYF
>many|TRBD2|TRBJ2-1|TRBV12-3/TRBV12-4
TGTGCCAGCAGGGAGACTAGCGGGAAATTGGGTGAGCAGTTCTTC
CASRETSGKLGEQFF
>few|TRBD1|TRBJ1-2|TRBV10-1
TGCGCCAGCAGGAGACAGGGGGCGTATGGCTACACCTTC
CASRRQGAYGYTF
>many|TRBD1|TRBJ2-2|TRBV29-1
TGCAGCGTTGAAGTCGGGGGCTCAGGGGGCTGGACCGGGGAGCTGTTTTTT
CSVEVGGSGGWTGELFF
>few|-|TRBJ2-7|TRBV27
TGTGCCAGCAGTGCGCATTCCAGGGAGCAGTACTTC
CASSAHSREQYF
>many|TRBD1|TRBJ1-1|TRBV11-2
TGTGCCAGCTTCCCCAAGACAGGGGGAATGATGAACACTGAAGCTTTCTTT
CASFPKTGGMMNTEAFF
>many|-|TRBJ2-7|TRBV11-2
TGTGCCAGCAGCCCGATACTGGGGGGTGAGCAGTACTTC
CASSPILGGEQYF
>few|-|TRBJ1-4|TRBV6-5
TGTGCCAGCAGTTACAGGGGGGATGAAAAACTGTTTTTT
CASSYRGDEKLFF
>many|TRBD1|TRBJ2-7|TRBV7-9
TGTGCCAGCAGCCCCCAGGACAGGGGGGCCTACGAGCAGTACTTC
CASSPQDRGAYEQYF
>few|-|TRBJ2-7|TRBV27
-
CASSFAGGSEQYF
>-|TRBD2|TRBJ2-1|TRBV24-1
TGTGCCACCAGTGATTTGGGACTAGCGGGGGTTTATGAGCAGTTCTTC
CATSDLGLAGVYEQFF
>-|-|TRBJ2-1|TRBV7-9
TGTGCCAGCAGCTCTAGGACATTCTCCTACAATGAGCAGTTCTTC
CASSSRTFSYNEQFF
>many|-|TRBJ2-7|TRBV3-1
TGTGCCAGCAGCCAAGGACAGACCAGCTACGAGCAGTACTTC
CASSQGQTSYEQYF
>-|-|TRBJ2-2|TRBV20-1
TGCAGTGCTAGAGATCGACCGGGAGAGAACACCGGGGAGCTGTTTTTT
CSARDRPGENTGELFF
>many|-|TRBJ2-1|TRBV3-1
TGTGCCAGCAGCCAAGTCTTAACGGCTGAGCAGTTCTTC
CASSQVLTAEQFF
>-|TRBD2|TRBJ2-7|TRBV9
TGTGCCAGCAGCGTAGGTACTAGCGGGGGCAACGAGCAGTACTTC
CASSVGTSGGNEQYF
>-|-|TRBJ1-1|TRBV10-1
TGCGCCAGCAAACTGGCAATGAACACTGAAGCTTTCTTT
CASKLAMNTEAFF
>-|-|TRBJ2-2|TRBV28
TGTGCCGGCAGCCGACGCCCCCCCAGACAGGCTAACACCGGGGAGCTGTTTTTT
CAGSRRPPRQANTGELFF
>-|-|TRBJ2-7|TRBV6-2/TRBV6-3
TGTGCCAGCAGTTACAATGGGGCCTACAATGAGCAGTACTTC
CASSYNGAYNEQYF
>many|-|TRBJ2-7|TRBV20-1
TGCAGTGCTCAACAGAGGGTCTACGAGCAGTACTTC
CSAQQRVYEQYF
>many|TRBD2|TRBJ2-7|TRBV2
TGTGCCAGCAGTGAAAGCGGGAGGGCCCACGAGCAGTACTTC
CASSESGRAHEQYF
>few|-|TRBJ2-7|TRBV10-3
TGTGCCATGGGGCTAGCGAACGAGGAGCAGTACTTC
CAMGLANEEQYF
>-|TRBD1|TRBJ2-6|TRBV4-2
TGTGCCAGCAGCCAAGATCGGGACAGGGGGCGTGGGGCCAACGTCCTGACTTTC
CASSQDRDRGRGANVLTF
>many|TRBD2|TRBJ2-2|TRBV12-3/TRBV12-4
TGTGCCAGCAACCGGAGACTAGCGGGAGGTCACGGGGAGCTGTTTTTT
CASNRRLAGGHGELFF
>many|-|TRBJ2-3|TRBV18
TGTGCCAGCTCACCTCCGGGACTCAGGGTTGCAGATACGCAGTATTTT
CASSPPGLRVADTQYF